Following are 29 T cell receptor beta chains from one sample sequenced in a study of blood T cell repertoires in COVID-19. Clones were read by immunoSEQ multiplex PCR, and TCRdb kept only the in-frame ones, dropping some. Among over 450,000 clones listed, less than 90% were seen once. The sequencing sample was made of peripheral blood. The receptors were gathered from a woman in her forties or fifties with COVID-19, enrolled during active disease.

The chain has TRBV6-5 and TRBJ2-3, with 10 bases lining up with TRBD2. With V trimmed by 5 bases and J by 4 bases, 6 bases remained unmatched. The CDR3 sequence is 15 residues long. The germline gives CDR1 MNHEY, CDR2 SVGAGI. The CDR3 DNA sequence: TGTGCCAGCAGTCCCGGACTAGCGGTGGCAGATACGCAGTATTTT. Translated: CASSPGLAVADTQYF.

Points on this clone: The same CDR3 can be traced to other DNA sequences in this sample. The genes are TRBV6-5 and TRBJ1-2, with D perhaps matching TRBD1 (5 bases). The ends were cut back, 6 bases at V and 4 bases at J, with 9 bases in the middle. This CDR3 comprises 12 residues. Germline assignment: CDR1 MNHEY and CDR2 SVGAGI. For the CDR3, the DNA is TGTGCCAGCAGAGACAGTCTCTATGGCTACACCTTC. Its translation: CASRDSLYGYTF.

This clone came up once. CDR3 sequence (DNA): TGTGCCAGCAGAGTCGGGACAGCAAGCTCCTACGAGCAGTACTTC. Its translation is CASRVGTASSYEQYF. The chain joins TRBV2 to TRBJ2-7; 7 nucleotides align to TRBD1. CDR1 and CDR2 (germline): SNHLY, FYNNEI. This CDR3 has 15 residues. V shed 6 bases and J 0 bases; nucleotides not matched to a gene: 8.

The CDR3 sequence: CAWSVTPQGEQFF. In DNA, the CDR3 is TGTGCCTGGAGTGTTACCCCACAGGGTGAGCAGTTCTTC. The chain carries TRBV30 and TRBJ2-1; TRBD1 is a possible D gene (6 bases). There are 13 residues in the CDR3. V was shortened by 0 bases and J by 9 bases, with 12 bases between the two germline ends. Germline V lookup: CDR1 GTSNPN, CDR2 SVGIG (reference sequence). The whole variable domain, filled in from reference TRBV30 and TRBJ2-1, reads SQTIHQWPATLVQPVGSPLSLECTVEGTSNPNLYWYRQAAGRGLQLLFYSVGIGQISSEVPQNLSASRPQDRQFILSSKKLLLSDSGFYLCAWSVTPQGEQFFGPGTRLTVL.

V usage is TRBV9 and J usage is TRBJ2-7, with TRBD1 identical over 8 bases. The CDR3 is made up of 15 amino acids. The germline V gene encodes CDR1 SGDLS and CDR2 YYNGEE. The V and J ends lost 0 bases and 3 bases, in that order; junction bases with no gene match: 5. CDR3 amino acids: CASSVGWDRNYEQYF. The CDR3 coding sequence is TGTGCCAGCAGCGTAGGCTGGGACAGGAACTACGAGCAGTACTTC.

The chain uses TRBV2 and TRBJ1-5; tentatively, D is TRBD1 (6 bases). Germline values: CDR1 SNHLY, CDR2 FYNNEI. The CDR3 extends over 12 amino acids. Trimming removed 8 bases from V and 7 bases from J, with 12 bases in between. The CDR3 region is CASSTGNQPQHF. For the CDR3, the DNA is TGTGCCAGCTCAACAGGGAACCAGCCCCAGCATTTT.

The chain is built from TRBV28 and TRBJ1-3, with D possibly matching TRBD1 (5 bases). V lost 6 bases and J lost 4, with 13 bases in between. Germline V gene lookup returns CDR1 MDHEN and CDR2 SYDVKM. The CDR3 totals 14 residues. Here the CDR3 reads CASSSGGEGNTIYF. CDR3 in DNA: TGTGCCAGCAGCTCGGGGGGTGAAGGAAACACCATATATTTT.

The CDR3, as DNA: TGCGCCAGCAGCTTGTGGGGGCGGAACACTGAAGCTTTCTTT. Translated, it gives CASSLWGRNTEAFF. This chain joins TRBV5-1 and TRBJ1-1; tentatively, D is TRBD1 (6 bases). Germline CDR1 SGHRS, CDR2 YFSETQ. The CDR3 covers 14 residues. Trimming removed 1 base from V and 1 base from J, with 8 bases in between.

V is TRBV9 and J is TRBJ2-1; 9 nucleotides line up with TRBD1. This CDR3 spans 13 amino acids. V shed 6 bases and J 8 bases; nucleotides not matched to a gene: 6. From germline, CDR1 is SGDLS and CDR2 YYNGEE. The CDR3 spells CASTTGGTDEQFF. CDR3 DNA sequence: TGTGCCAGCACGACAGGGGGTACCGATGAGCAGTTCTTC.

The V gene is TRBV5-1, the J gene TRBJ1-1; possible D gene TRBD1, 5 bases. The ends were cut back, 0 bases at V and 5 bases at J, with 17 bases in the middle. The CDR3 is 16 amino acids. Germline values: CDR1 SGHRS, CDR2 YFSETQ. CDR3 protein: CASSLAGTTPGTEAFF. As DNA, the CDR3 is TGCGCCAGCAGCTTGGCAGGGACTACACCGGGGACTGAAGCTTTCTTT.

In its sample, this clone was seen a few times. The V and J genes are TRBV5-1 and TRBJ2-7; the D gene is possibly TRBD2 (5 bases). This CDR3 contains 14 residues. The V end was cut by 4 bases, the J end by 0 bases, with 11 bases between. Germline V gene data show CDR1 as SGHRS and CDR2 as YFSETQ. The CDR3 loop reads CASSRGASSYEQYF. In nucleotides, the CDR3 is TGCGCCAGCAGCCGGGGAGCAAGCTCCTACGAGCAGTACTTC.

This clone was seen a few times. V is TRBV4-1 and J is TRBJ1-1, with 9 positions matching TRBD1. J was trimmed by 4 bases and V by 0 bases; bases with no gene match: 12. Germline V gene data show CDR1 as MGHRA and CDR2 as YSYEKL. The CDR3 has 18 amino acids. The CDR3 reads CASSQERTGDPRFTEAFF. In DNA form, the CDR3 reads TGCGCCAGCAGCCAAGAAAGGACAGGGGACCCGCGATTCACTGAAGCTTTCTTT.

This clone was observed a few times. The chain has TRBV5-8 and TRBJ1-2, with TRBD1 as a possible D gene (6 bases). The V and J ends lost 3 bases and 4 bases respectively, with 13 bases between them. CDR1 is SGHTS, CDR2 YDEGEE, per germline. The CDR3 consists of 14 residues. CDR3 residues: CASSSSSTGYGYTF. The CDR3 DNA follows: TGTGCCAGCAGCTCATCCTCGACAGGCTATGGCTACACCTTC.

The chain links TRBV6-5 to TRBJ2-7, with a tentative D call TRBD2 (5 bases). This CDR3 comprises 12 residues. Germline-derived CDR1 and CDR2 are MNHEY and SVGAGI. Trimming removed 6 bases at V and 5 bases at J, with 11 bases between. This CDR3 is CASSRARDEQYF. The CDR3 DNA sequence: TGTGCCAGCAGCCGGGCGCGGGACGAGCAGTACTTC.

This rearrangement joins TRBV18 to TRBJ1-1, with D tentatively TRBD1 (6 bases). V was cut by 3 bases and J by 4 bases, with 15 bases left in between. CDR1 is KGHSH and CDR2 is LQKENI in the germline V gene. The CDR3 runs to 15 residues. CDR3 bases: TGTGCCAGCTCACCCGTTCGGGGGGCTGGCACTGAAGCTTTCTTT. It specifies CASSPVRGAGTEAFF.

This chain links TRBV27 with TRBJ2-4, with 11 nucleotides matching TRBD1. Trimming cost V 4 bases and J 16 bases; bases outside gene matches: 12. Germline V gene lookup returns CDR1 MNHEY and CDR2 SMNVEV (reference sequence). The CDR3 is made up of 14 amino acids. CDR3 sequence (DNA): TGTGCCAGCAGTTACGCGGGACAGGGGGTCTCAATTTACTTC. This gives the protein CASSYAGQGVSIYF.

V is TRBV19 and J is TRBJ1-4; no firm D call. Germline V gene sequence: CDR1 LNHDA, CDR2 SQIVND (reference sequence). The CDR3 runs to 14 residues. V lost 5 bases and J 0 bases, leaving 7 bases between the germline ends. CDR3 amino acids: CASSDIATNEKLFF. CDR3 nucleotide sequence: TGTGCCAGTAGTGACATTGCAACTAATGAAAAACTGTTTTTT.

The chain links TRBV5-1 to TRBJ1-2; 8 bases fit TRBD1. Trimming at V came to 1 base and at J to 4 bases, leaving 6 bases not matched to a gene. CDR3 length: 15 amino acids. Germline-derived CDR1 and CDR2 are SGHRS and YFSETQ. The CDR3 DNA follows: TGCGCCAGCAGCTTGTCGACAGGGGAGGCCTATGGCTACACCTTC. Its translation: CASSLSTGEAYGYTF.

This chain uses TRBV19 with TRBJ1-5, with D possibly TRBD1 on 6 matching bases. This CDR3 has 14 residues. Germline CDR1 reads LNHDA; CDR2 reads SQIVND (reference sequence). V lost 6 bases and J lost 9, with 18 bases in between. For the CDR3, the DNA is TGTGCCAGTAGCTCGGGGGGCAGTCCTTGGCCCCAGCATTTT. This encodes CASSSGGSPWPQHF.

The chain carries TRBV6-2 or TRBV6-3 and TRBJ2-1; 8 bases are a match to TRBD1. This CDR3 is 14 amino acids long. Germline V gene sequence: CDR1 MNHEY, CDR2 SVGEGT. V trimming: 2 bases; J trimming: 11 bases; junction bases outside the gene matches: 8. The CDR3 spells CASSYPGQGPKQFF. The CDR3 region has the DNA TGTGCCAGCAGTTACCCAGGACAGGGCCCGAAGCAGTTCTTC.

The rearrangement uses TRBV4-2 and TRBJ2-7; 8 nucleotides match TRBD1. CDR3 size: 16 residues. Germline CDR1 reads LGHNA; CDR2 reads YNFKEQ. Unmatched junction bases numbered 4, after V lost 0 bases and J lost 0 bases. This chain's CDR3 is CASSQDLTGGSYEQYF. The CDR3 bases are TGTGCCAGCAGCCAAGATCTAACAGGGGGCTCCTACGAGCAGTACTTC.

V is TRBV5-6 and J is TRBJ1-6, with no clear D. CDR1 is SGHDT and CDR2 is YYEEEE in the germline V gene. Trimming removed 4 bases from V and 10 bases from J, with 15 bases in between. The CDR3 runs to 14 residues. The CDR3 region has the DNA TGTGCCAGCAGCCGGAGGGAGGTGAAGTCACCCCTCCACTTT. It codes for CASSRREVKSPLHF.

About this clone itself: The identical CDR3 is also encoded by other nucleotide sequences in the sample. This rearrangement joins TRBV19 to TRBJ1-6; 10 bases line up with TRBD1. Germline V lookup: CDR1 LNHDA, CDR2 SQIVND (reference sequence). The CDR3 has 14 amino acids. J gave up 7 bases and V 6 bases, and 3 bases lay outside the gene matches. This chain's CDR3 is CASRDRGYNSPLHF. The DNA of the CDR3 is TGTGCCAGTAGGGACAGGGGGTACAATTCACCCCTCCACTTT.

The chain carries TRBV2 and TRBJ1-2, with D hard to call. The germline V gene has CDR1 SNHLY and CDR2 FYNNEI. Trimming took 3 bases from V and 1 from J, leaving 9 bases between them. The CDR3 spans 14 residues. Written as DNA, the CDR3 is TGTGCCAGCAGTGATCCGGCGGTTAACTATGGCTACACCTTC. Translating gives CASSDPAVNYGYTF.

The CDR3 DNA reads as TGCGCCAGCAGCCGGAGGCTCGGGGAAAAACTGTTTTTT. Translating it yields CASSRRLGEKLFF. The V call is TRBV4-1, the J call TRBJ1-4, with D hard to call. Germline V gene lookup returns CDR1 MGHRA and CDR2 YSYEKL. There are 13 residues in the CDR3. With 4 bases removed from V and 8 bases from J, the gap between germline ends came to 11 bases.

The gene calls are TRBV27 and TRBJ1-5; 7 bases line up with TRBD1. Unmatched junction bases numbered 9, after V lost 4 bases and J lost 6 bases. Germline V gene data show CDR1 as MNHEY and CDR2 as SMNVEV (reference sequence). The CDR3 is 15 residues long. The CDR3 region has the DNA TGTGCCAGCAGTTCTGGGACTCCAGGGGGTCAGCCCCAGCATTTT. Protein product: CASSSGTPGGQPQHF.

The chain uses TRBV4-1 and TRBJ2-7; 8 nucleotides agree with TRBD1. The CDR3 spans 15 residues. Germline values: CDR1 MGHRA, CDR2 YSYEKL. The V and J ends lost 1 base and 1 base, in that order; junction bases with no gene match: 3. The chain's CDR3 is CASSQARDRSYEQYF. The DNA of the CDR3 is TGCGCCAGCAGCCAAGCCCGGGACAGGTCCTACGAGCAGTACTTC.

Concerning this clone: The sample has other DNA sequences that encode this CDR3 too. V gene TRBV18 combines with J gene TRBJ1-1, with 9 nucleotides matching TRBD1. This CDR3 is 13 amino acids long. The J segment lost 3 bases and the V segment lost 6 bases, leaving 2 bases of the junction unmatched. CDR1 and CDR2 (germline): KGHSH, LQKENI. The CDR3 DNA follows: TGTGCCAGCTCCCGGGACAGGGACACTGAAGCTTTCTTT. It yields the protein CASSRDRDTEAFF.

The J gene is TRBJ1-2, the V gene TRBV4-2; D remains ambiguous. Trimming took 4 bases from V and 2 from J, leaving 23 bases between them. CDR3 size: 18 residues. Germline assignment: CDR1 LGHNA and CDR2 YNFKEQ. CDR3 amino acids: CASSRRTEGGLGNYGYTF. Here the CDR3 DNA reads TGTGCCAGCAGCCGCCGAACGGAGGGAGGGTTGGGGAACTATGGCTACACCTTC.